The rows below give T cell receptor beta chains drawn from one sample of a study of T cells in localized non-small cell lung cancer. Libraries were prepared by immunoSEQ multiplex PCR; TCRdb keeps only in-frame clonotypes and omits some of them. The profile shows 50,000 to 55,000 clones, roughly 84% of them singletons. This specimen consisted of peripheral blood mononuclear cells, obtained before any cancer treatment. Receptor source: a man aged 40 to 75 with stage III lung adenocarcinoma. The conserved cysteine and the conserved F or W are not part of the CDR3 here.

AIAGGWEEKLF,TRBV10-3,11,TRBJ1-4
ASSWADRPVEAGANVLT,TRBV28,17,TRBJ2-6
ASSLTGTSYEQY,TRBV9,12,TRBJ2-7
AWRTPNTEAF,TRBV30,10,TRBJ1-1
ASSLGHDNSPLH,TRBV14,12,TRBJ1-6
ASSGAGGNEQF,TRBV5-1,11,TRBJ2-1
ASSEIIQGGYT,TRBV19,11,TRBJ1-2
ASSQVIRETQY,TRBV4-2,11,TRBJ2-5
ATMPGGFYGYT,TRBV9,11,TRBJ1-2
ASSQGSAGAFTGELF,TRBV4-3,15,TRBJ2-2
ASSTPDRGRSPLH,TRBV6-5,13,TRBJ1-6
ASSEAGTHTDTQY,TRBV2,13,TRBJ2-3
ASSLQGIRTEAF,TRBV11-2,12,TRBJ1-1
ASSLDRGVEKLF,TRBV5-6,12,TRBJ1-4
ASSPELGPYEQY,TRBV7-2,12,TRBJ2-7
ASSFGLAGITDTQY,TRBV5-6,14,TRBJ2-3
ASSVQGAENTEAF,TRBV19,13,TRBJ1-1
ASSQGGSGRRTDTQY,TRBV4-2,15,TRBJ2-3
ASSLDSSSRNTEAF,TRBV5-4,14,TRBJ1-1
SVVLSPYEQY,TRBV29-1,10,TRBJ2-7
ATHRGATDTQY,TRBV6-6,11,TRBJ2-3
ASSIAIGGSGTQY,TRBV19,13,TRBJ2-5
ASSPGWNQPQH,TRBV19,11,TRBJ1-5
ASNPRPNSGANVLT,TRBV5-1,14,TRBJ2-6
ASSIVGETEAF,TRBV19,11,TRBJ1-1
ASSPRSYEQY,TRBV11-1,10,TRBJ2-7